The 18 T cell receptor beta chains given below trace back to one sample, sequenced in a study of neurological immune-mediated disorders (dated by TCRdb to the late 2010s). The library relied on 5' RACE. Sequenced on an Illumina HiSeq 2500. TCRdb reworked the public reads: Q25 trimming with fastp, MiXCR clone assembly, productive beta chains retained. Rows merge per CDR3 protein into single entries with the most common DNA and genes. A total of about 60,000 distinct CDR3 sequences appear in this sample, approximately 3.6% of them only once. The top ten constitute roughly 6.6% of the sample. The sequenced sample consisted of PBMCs. Receptor source: a woman in her sixties or seventies with multiple sclerosis.

This chain links TRBV20-1 with TRBJ2-1; TRBD2 agrees at 7 bases. J lost 8 bases, V lost 2 bases, and 6 bases had no gene match. CDR1 and CDR2 from the germline V gene are DFQATT and SNEGSKA (reference sequence). The CDR3 covers 13 residues. CDR3 sequence reads: CSARMAGVYEQFF. The CDR3 DNA reads as TGCAGTGCTAGAATGGCGGGAGTATATGAGCAGTTCTTC.

This clonotype has at least ten counts. This chain connects TRBV7-9 to TRBJ1-1; D is perhaps TRBD1 (5 bases). V lost 2 bases and J 4 bases, leaving 8 bases between the germline ends. The CDR3 is made up of 13 amino acids. Germline V gene sequence: CDR1 SEHNR, CDR2 FQNEAQ (reference sequence). CDR3 region: CASSLRGSTEAFF. The CDR3 DNA follows: TGTGCCAGCAGCTTACGGGGGTCCACTGAAGCTTTCTTT.

This clonotype was seen repeatedly, ten times or more. The genes are TRBV29-1 and TRBJ2-5; D gene ambiguous. The V end was cut by 1 base, the J end by 5 bases, with 8 bases between. CDR3 length: 12 amino acids. Germline CDR1 SQVTM, CDR2 ANQGSEA. Here the CDR3 reads CSVEVNWETQYF. The DNA for the CDR3 is TGCAGCGTTGAAGTGAATTGGGAGACCCAGTACTTC.

J is TRBJ1-1 and V is TRBV27, with D hard to call. The germline V gene encodes CDR1 MNHEY and CDR2 SMNVEV (reference sequence). The length of the CDR3 is 14 residues. V lost 2 bases and J 2 bases, leaving 9 bases between the germline ends. The CDR3 DNA reads as TGTGCCAGCAGTTTAGGGCTGCGTAACACTGAAGCTTTCTTT. Encoded protein: CASSLGLRNTEAFF.

The sample holds many counts of this clonotype. The chain uses TRBV5-1 and TRBJ2-7; D is unresolved. This CDR3 contains 13 residues. CDR1 is SGHRS, CDR2 YFSETQ, per germline. V dropped 0 bases and J dropped 3 bases, with 7 bases sitting between them. The CDR3 spells CASSLGTYYEQYF. The CDR3 region has the DNA TGCGCCAGCAGCTTGGGCACCTACTACGAGCAGTACTTC.

This clonotype was detected many times. The rearrangement joins TRBV20-1 to TRBJ1-6, with unresolved D. Deletions cut 0 bases from V and 9 bases from J, with 12 bases between. The CDR3 has 14 amino acids. Germline CDR1 DFQATT, CDR2 SNEGSKA (reference sequence). The chain's CDR3 is CSARDIVSGSPLHF. The DNA of the CDR3 is TGCAGTGCTAGAGATATTGTATCAGGTTCACCCCTCCACTTT.

This clonotype has ten or more counts. The chain recombines TRBV20-1 with TRBJ2-7, with 8 bases matching TRBD2. CDR3 length equals 17 residues. CDR1 is DFQATT and CDR2 is SNEGSKA in the germline V gene (reference sequence). Trimming cost V 5 bases and J 0 bases; bases outside gene matches: 15. DNA of the CDR3: TGCAGTGCTTTTATAAGTAGCGGGGCGACCTACTCCTACGAGCAGTACTTC. This gives the protein CSAFISSGATYSYEQYF.

This clonotype was observed at least ten times. The chain uses TRBV5-5 and TRBJ2-3; maybe TRBD1 (6 bases). The V end was cut by 0 bases, the J end by 2 bases, with 13 bases between. This CDR3 comprises 16 residues. Germline CDR1 SGHKS, CDR2 YYEKEE (reference sequence). The DNA for the CDR3 is TGTGCCAGCAGCTTGGTAGGGGGTCTACACACAGATACGCAGTATTTT. The encoded protein is CASSLVGGLHTDTQYF.

This clonotype was counted many times. J is TRBJ2-3 and V is TRBV9; D is unresolved. The germline CDR1 and CDR2 sequences are SGDLS and YYNGEE. This CDR3 is built from 15 residues. The V end lost 0 bases, the J end lost 0 bases, and 8 bases lay between the germline ends. The CDR3 protein is CASSVVASSTDTQYF. The DNA of the CDR3 is TGTGCCAGCAGCGTAGTGGCTTCTAGCACAGATACGCAGTATTTT.

This clonotype was recorded at least ten times. CDR3 loop: CASSLWYGKDNEQFF. As DNA, the CDR3 is TGTGCCAGCAGCTTATGGTATGGGAAGGACAATGAGCAGTTCTTC. The chain employs TRBV7-3 and TRBJ2-1; D not certain. Germline V gene sequence: CDR1 SGHTA, CDR2 FQGTGA. The CDR3 consists of 15 residues. Trimming left V 2 bases short and J 5 bases short, with 13 bases between.

This clonotype was counted ten times or more. CDR3 nucleotides: TGTGCCAGCAGCGGCAGGGGGCGGCTTGAAAAACTGTTTTTT. Its protein is CASSGRGRLEKLFF. This sequence joins TRBV7-8 and TRBJ1-4, with TRBD1 matching 8 bases. Looked up from germline, CDR1 is SGHVS and CDR2 is FQNEAQ. The V gene end was trimmed by 5 bases and the J gene end by 7 bases; junction bases not matched to a gene: 6. The CDR3 contains 14 residues.

This clonotype was seen repeatedly, ten times or more. The rearrangement uses TRBV12-3 or TRBV12-4 and TRBJ2-7; perhaps TRBD1 as D (6 bases). Trimming stripped 5 bases from V and 6 bases from J, with 20 bases between. There are 15 residues in the CDR3. DNA of the CDR3: TGTGCCAGCAGTCCCTACAGGGTCACACAAGCCGAGCAGTACTTC. This translates into CASSPYRVTQAEQYF.

This clonotype was counted ten times or more. This chain uses TRBV27 with TRBJ1-3, with unresolved D. Trimming shortened V by 6 bases and J by 0 bases, and 12 bases separated the two germline ends. Germline V gives CDR1 MNHEY, CDR2 SMNVEV (reference sequence). The CDR3 length is 15 residues. CDR3 in DNA: TGTGCCAGCAGCCCAAGACGAGGCTCTGGAAACACCATATATTTT. Its translation is CASSPRRGSGNTIYF.

This clonotype was counted ten times or more. In DNA, the CDR3 is TGTGCCAGCAGTCTCGGGGGGCATGAAAAACTGTTTTTT. It yields the protein CASSLGGHEKLFF. V and J are TRBV12-3 or TRBV12-4 and TRBJ1-4; the D gene is possibly TRBD1 (6 bases). CDR3 length equals 13 residues. With 5 bases removed from V and 6 bases from J, the gap between germline ends came to 10 bases.

This clonotype was detected many times. V usage is TRBV25-1 and J usage is TRBJ2-7, with D hard to call. Trimming took off 3 bases at V and 10 bases at J, with 13 bases between the two ends. This CDR3 comprises 12 residues. Germline CDR1 and CDR2: MGHDK and SYGVNS. For the CDR3, the DNA is TGTGCCAGCAGTGAGGTTCACTGGGGACAGTACTTC. This translates into CASSEVHWGQYF.

This clonotype was counted at least ten times. The chain carries TRBV7-2 and TRBJ1-2; perhaps TRBD1 as D (5 bases). Germline loops: CDR1 SGHTA, CDR2 FQGNSA. V lost 1 base to trimming and J lost 3 bases, with 6 bases between them. The CDR3 covers 13 residues. The CDR3 here is CASSLGGHYGYTF. The CDR3 nucleotides are TGTGCCAGCAGCTTAGGGGGCCACTATGGCTACACCTTC.

In its sample, this clonotype was seen many times. CDR3 in DNA: TGCGCCAGCAGCTTGGGACGGACAGAAGATACGCAGTATTTT. Translating it yields CASSLGRTEDTQYF. The chain combines TRBV5-1 with TRBJ2-3; D is perhaps TRBD1 (6 bases). V gave up 0 bases and J gave up 5 bases, with 10 bases separating them. CDR1 is SGHRS and CDR2 is YFSETQ in the germline V gene. This CDR3 contains 14 residues.

This clonotype has ten or more counts. The rearrangement links TRBV5-1 to TRBJ1-3, with D uncertain. With 0 bases removed from V and 4 bases from J, the gap between germline ends came to 8 bases. This CDR3 has 14 residues. Germline CDR1 reads SGHRS; CDR2 reads YFSETQ. The CDR3 spells CASSLGGPGNTIYF. For the CDR3, the DNA is TGCGCCAGCAGCTTGGGAGGGCCGGGAAACACCATATATTTT. The whole variable domain, remainder taken from reference TRBV5-1 and TRBJ1-3, is KAGVTQTPRYLIKTRGQQVTLSCSPISGHRSVSWYQQTPGQGLQFLFEYFSETQRNKGNFPGRFSGRQFSNSRSEMNVSTLELGDSALYLCASSLGGPGNTIYFGEGSWLTVV.